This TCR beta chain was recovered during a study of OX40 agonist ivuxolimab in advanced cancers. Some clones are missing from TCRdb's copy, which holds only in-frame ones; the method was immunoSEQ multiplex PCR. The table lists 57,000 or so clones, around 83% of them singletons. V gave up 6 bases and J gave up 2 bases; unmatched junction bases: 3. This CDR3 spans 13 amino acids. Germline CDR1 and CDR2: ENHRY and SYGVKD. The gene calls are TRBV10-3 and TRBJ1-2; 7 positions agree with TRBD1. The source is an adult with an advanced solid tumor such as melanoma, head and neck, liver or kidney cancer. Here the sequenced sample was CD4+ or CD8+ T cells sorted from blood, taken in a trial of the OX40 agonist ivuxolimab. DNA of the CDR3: TGTGCCATCAGCCGGGGACAGAACTATGGCTACACCTTC. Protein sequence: CAISRGQNYGYTF.